The TCR beta chain under discussion was sequenced for a study of shared clonotypes between healthy human individuals. General study points: Across subsets, estimated richness was generally greater for naive than for memory populations.

Adults of Caucasian background living in Nashville, Tennessee made up all donors. Deletions cut 2 bases from V and 4 bases from J, with 11 bases between. Germline V CDR1 and CDR2: MNHNS, SASEGT. The CDR3 covers 14 residues. About 30,000 T cell genomes, or 200 ng DNA, went into the sorted-subset replicate PCRs. Original processing methods: Quality scores were absent from the junction-only immunoSEQ sequences, so filtering differed. Measured with immunoSEQ multiplex PCR; TCRdb has only the in-frame clones, and not every one. V and J calls and clone size come straight from that table; D and trimming were deduced from the DNA. The data contain a few million clones, 80% to 95% of them seen just once; the ten biggest clones take up about 0.39%. As regards this clone: What it binds is not known.

V gene TRBV6-1 combines with J gene TRBJ1-2, with TRBD1 as a possible D gene (5 bases). What was sequenced was naive CD4+ T cells from PBMCs. Subset noted: CD45RA+ positively selected. The sequence was obtained from a man younger than 30 in good health. Some clones in this sample may be carry-over from other donors' samples. CDR3 bases: TGTGCCAGCAGTGAACCAAGGGGCGTCTATGGCTACACCTTC. Protein: CASSEPRGVYGYTF.